What follows describes a single T cell receptor beta chain. At one end the junction does not follow the germline gene, possibly because of a read error. This CDR3 comprises 16 residues. TCRdb re-called the RT-PCR reads with MiXCR, one entry per CDR3 protein. The data show about a million distinct CDR3 sequences, 18% seen once. The entry originates in a study of patients and donors after allogeneic stem cell transplantation. The TCR comes from a human donor who was either an allogeneic HSCT recipient or a stem cell or donor lymphocyte infusion donor (not recorded which). It is not recorded whose cells these are; they may come from a transplant donor. The genes are TRBV12-3 or TRBV12-4 and TRBJ2-2; 11 bases are a match to TRBD1. Sequences were obtained from blood, either unsorted or a sorted T cell fraction (not recorded which). The CDR3 protein is CASSWRDRGNTRELFF. In nucleotides, the CDR3 is TGTGCCAGCAGTTGGCGGGACAGGGGGAACACCAGGGAGCTGTTTTTT.